These T cell receptor beta chains were read from a single sample in a study of T cell repertoires in cytomegalovirus infection. Their target antigens are unknown. TCRdb itself ran the reads through MiXCR, one entry per CDR3 protein. The sample comprises over 100,000 distinct CDR3 sequences, over 9.5% of which are singletons, and around 29% rests with the top ten. Sequenced input: PBMCs, sequenced either directly or after in vitro stimulation (not recorded which). The source is a human donor in good health (CMV status not recorded). Some clones in this sample may be carry-over from other donors' samples. Each CDR3 is given with its conserved first and last residue. A D gene is named only where the DNA matches it firmly. Clone size appears in some rows only: once, few, many, or a class for an expanded clone.

TRBD1,TRBV20-1,TRBJ1-4,-,CSAIQGGLDKLFF,TGCAGTGCTATCCAGGGGGGACTTGATAAACTGTTTTTT
-,TRBV29-1,TRBJ2-2,-,CSVSVSAGADTGELFF,TGCAGCGTTTCGGTATCGGCGGGGGCGGACACCGGGGAGCTGTTTTTT
-,TRBV25-1,TRBJ1-3,once,CASSFGGGGNTIYF,TGTGCCAGCAGTTTCGGGGGTGGAGGAAACACCATATATTTT
TRBD2,TRBV11-3,TRBJ2-5,many,CASSPGRGEETQYF,TGTGCCAGCAGCCCCGGGAGGGGAGAAGAGACCCAGTACTTC
TRBD2,TRBV5-4,TRBJ2-5,many,CASKAYSGSGETQYF,TGTGCCAGCAAGGCCTATAGCGGGAGCGGTGAGACCCAGTACTTC
-,TRBV19,TRBJ2-3,-,CASSISGATGTQYF,TGTGCCAGTAGTATCTCCGGGGCGACCGGTACGCAGTATTTT
-,TRBV12-3/TRBV12-4,TRBJ2-3,many,CASSFVGRHTDTQYF,TGTGCCAGCAGTTTTGTCGGGCGACACACAGATACGCAGTATTTT
-,TRBV28,TRBJ2-1,-,CASSLRASGNEQFF,TGTGCCAGCAGTTTGAGGGCGAGTGGTAATGAGCAGTTCTTC
TRBD2,TRBV7-9,TRBJ2-1,many,CASGNSGRSNEQFF,TGTGCCAGCGGAAATAGCGGGAGGAGCAATGAGCAGTTCTTC
TRBD1,TRBV19,TRBJ1-2,-,CASSLDRGAGGYTF,TGTGCCAGTAGTCTGGACAGGGGGGCGGGTGGCTACACCTTC
-,TRBV7-9,TRBJ2-7,few,CASSLVLGSSYEQYF,TGTGCCAGCAGCTTAGTGTTGGGAAGCTCCTACGAGCAGTACTTC
-,TRBV7-9,TRBJ1-6,many,CASSLTRTEFTYNSPLHF,TGTGCCAGCAGCTTAACCCGGACAGAATTTACTTATAATTCACCCCTCCACTTT
-,TRBV6-2/TRBV6-3,TRBJ1-2,-,CASSRADGYTF,TGTGCCAGCAGCAGGGCGGATGGCTACACCTTC
-,TRBV6-2/TRBV6-3,TRBJ2-1,many,CASSYSWRTLYNEQFF,TGTGCCAGCAGTTACTCGTGGCGGACTCTCTACAATGAGCAGTTCTTC
-,TRBV10-3,TRBJ1-5,-,CAISEAGHFLSSNQPQHF,TGTGCCATCAGTGAAGCGGGACACTTTCTATCTAGCAATCAGCCCCAGCATTTT
TRBD2,TRBV7-2,TRBJ2-1,many,CAGGGNSYNEQFF,TGTGCCGGGGGGGGGAATTCCTACAATGAGCAGTTCTTC
-,TRBV7-2,TRBJ2-5,many,CASSSQGGGMGETQYF,TGTGCCAGCAGCTCCCAAGGCGGCGGGATGGGAGAGACCCAGTACTTC
TRBD1,TRBV4-3,TRBJ1-2,few,CASSQAPTGEYGYTF,TGCGCCAGCAGCCAAGCCCCCACAGGGGAGTATGGCTACACCTTC
TRBD2,TRBV12-3/TRBV12-4,TRBJ2-1,-,CASIQRESGEQFF,TGTGCCAGCATCCAGCGGGAGAGCGGTGAGCAGTTCTTC
-,TRBV2,TRBJ2-7,many,CASSKYSSTYEQYF,TGTGCCAGCAGTAAGTACTCTAGCACCTACGAGCAGTACTTC
-,TRBV7-2,TRBJ1-5,-,CASSPRQEYSNQPQHF,TGTGCCAGCAGCCCCAGACAGGAGTATAGCAATCAGCCCCAGCATTTT
TRBD2,TRBV7-6,TRBJ2-5,many,CASIPRGGAQETQYF,TGTGCCAGCATCCCGCGGGGGGGAGCTCAAGAGACCCAGTACTTC
-,TRBV6-2/TRBV6-3,TRBJ1-2,once,CASSYPGTHYGYTF,TGTGCCAGCAGTTATCCCGGGACCCACTATGGCTACACCTTC
TRBD1,TRBV18,TRBJ1-1,few,CASSPPGQGWTEAFF,TGTGCCAGCTCCCCACCGGGACAGGGATGGACTGAAGCTTTCTTT
-,TRBV6-2/TRBV6-3,TRBJ1-5,many,CASSYGDQPQHF,TGTGCCAGCAGTTACGGAGACCAGCCCCAGCATTTT
TRBD1,TRBV7-3,TRBJ2-1,many,CASSPQGVGIDEQFF,TGTGCCAGCAGCCCGCAGGGGGTGGGTATCGATGAGCAGTTCTTC
-,TRBV12-3/TRBV12-4,TRBJ2-5,-,CASSPRRGGRETQYF,TGTGCCAGCAGTCCCAGAAGGGGCGGCCGGGAGACCCAGTACTTC